Below, 13 T cell receptor beta chains from the same sample are listed, as sequenced in a study of beta chain features in type 1 diabetes. Overall study results and limits: All four CD4+ subsets of Type 1 diabetes patients contained TCRB CDR3s that were moderately but significantly shorter.

For these TCRs, the target antigens are not known. Expressed TCRB transcripts got sequenced, as all isolated RNA was reverse transcribed. Clones were sequenced by immunoSEQ multiplex PCR, and TCRdb holds only the in-frame ones, with some missing. The table shows 150,000 to 190,000 clones, with 10% occurring only once. Sequences were obtained from central memory CD4+ T cells from blood. These receptors all stem from a man aged 30 to 39 with type 1 diabetes.

This clone was counted a few times. In DNA form, the CDR3 reads TGTGCCAGCAGTCCAGGGGGCGTGGGAACTGAAGCTTTCTTT. This translates into CASSPGGVGTEAFF. The chain couples TRBV7-3 to TRBJ1-1; 8 bases are shared with TRBD1. Germline V CDR1 and CDR2: SGHTA, FQGTGA. The CDR3 has 14 residues. V trimming: 6 bases; J trimming: 5 bases; junction bases outside the gene matches: 8.

This clone was seen more than once but under ten times. The rearrangement uses TRBV27 and TRBJ2-7; 12 bases are a match to TRBD1. J was trimmed by 3 bases and V by 6 bases; bases with no gene match: 3. Germline V gives CDR1 MNHEY, CDR2 SMNVEV (reference sequence). The CDR3 extends over 14 amino acids. CDR3 sequence (DNA): TGTGCCAGCAGCCGGGACAGGGGGCTCTACGAGCAGTACTTC. It specifies CASSRDRGLYEQYF.

The CDR3 is CASSFGTSGSGTQYF. For the CDR3, the DNA is TGTGCCAGCAGTTTTGGGACTAGCGGGAGTGGGACCCAGTACTTC. The V call is TRBV27, the J call TRBJ2-5; TRBD2 agrees at 14 bases. The CDR3 runs 15 residues. The germline V gene has CDR1 MNHEY and CDR2 SMNVEV (reference sequence). The J segment lost 7 bases and the V segment lost 3 bases, leaving 4 bases of the junction unmatched.

This clone turned up a few times. The chain is built from TRBV7-2 and TRBJ2-3, with TRBD2 identical over 8 bases. The CDR3 consists of 15 residues. Germline values: CDR1 SGHTA, CDR2 FQGNSA. The ends lost 1 base at V and 4 bases at J; junction bases unmatched: 4. The CDR3 nucleotides are TGTGCCAGCAGCTTAGGTAGCGGGATGCCAGATACGCAGTATTTT. Amino acid sequence: CASSLGSGMPDTQYF.

This clone was counted only a few times. The chain carries TRBV30 and TRBJ2-1; D perhaps matches TRBD1 (5 bases). The CDR3 loop spans 12 amino acids. V was pared by 3 bases and J by 7 bases, with 10 bases between. Germline CDR1 and CDR2: GTSNPN and SVGIG (reference sequence). The CDR3 region has the DNA TGTGCCTGGAGAGGCAGGGCGAATGAGCAGTTCTTC. Protein sequence: CAWRGRANEQFF.

This clone occurred a few times. This chain joins TRBV7-9 and TRBJ2-7; the match to TRBD1 covers 7 bases. Germline trimming cut 5 bases from V and 3 bases from J; bases unmatched to any gene: 7. This CDR3 region has 14 residues. From germline, CDR1 is SEHNR and CDR2 FQNEAQ (reference sequence). The DNA of the CDR3 is TGTGCCAGCAGCGACAGGGTATTGGTCTACGAGCAGTACTTC. Residues: CASSDRVLVYEQYF.

This clone occurred a few times. V is TRBV28 and J is TRBJ1-1, with 8 bases lining up with TRBD1. CDR1 is MDHEN, CDR2 SYDVKM, per germline. V was pared by 9 bases and J by 13 bases, with 4 bases of the junction left unmatched. CDR3 length: 9 residues. CDR3 in amino acids: CARAGGLFF. The CDR3 DNA reads TGTGCCAGGGCAGGGGGCCTTTTCTTT.

In this sample, this clone turned up a few times. This chain joins TRBV7-2 and TRBJ1-4, with no clear D. The germline V gene has CDR1 SGHTA and CDR2 FQGNSA. This CDR3 is built from 13 residues. Trimming removed 2 bases at V and 5 bases at J, with 6 bases between. CDR3 protein: CASSLWANEKLFF. The CDR3, as DNA: TGTGCCAGCAGCTTATGGGCCAATGAAAAACTGTTTTTT.

The CDR3 coding sequence is TGCGCCAGCAGCCAAGATTCTGGCCCCGGGACAGGGGGCTACGAGCAGTACTTC. This codes for CASSQDSGPGTGGYEQYF. This chain connects TRBV4-3 to TRBJ2-7; 11 nucleotides align to TRBD1. Germline V CDR1 and CDR2: LGHNA, YSLEER. The CDR3 extends over 18 amino acids. V lost 0 bases and J lost 3; bases outside the gene matches: 10.

The rearrangement links TRBV5-1 to TRBJ2-3; the D gene is possibly TRBD1 (6 bases). Germline V gives CDR1 SGHRS, CDR2 YFSETQ. CDR3 length equals 15 residues. V was shortened by 8 bases and J by 0 bases, with 16 bases between the two germline ends. CDR3 in amino acids: CASQGLTGSTDTQYF. CDR3 coding DNA: TGCGCCAGTCAGGGGCTGACAGGCAGCACAGATACGCAGTATTTT.

The V call is TRBV9, the J call TRBJ2-1; TRBD2 agrees at 8 bases. Germline lookup yields CDR1 SGDLS and CDR2 YYNGEE. This CDR3 contains 14 residues. V lost 1 base, J lost 9 bases, and 6 bases stayed unmatched. This CDR3 reads CASSVNLAGTEQFF. The CDR3 bases are TGTGCCAGCAGCGTAAACCTAGCGGGTACTGAGCAGTTCTTC. Using reference TRBV9 and TRBJ2-1 for the parts outside the CDR3, the full variable domain is DSGVTQTPKHLITATGQRVTLRCSPRSGDLSVYWYQQSLDQGLQFLIQYYNGEERAKGNILERFSAQQFPDLHSELNLSSLELGDSALYFCASSVNLAGTEQFFGPGTRLTVL.

This clone was seen only a few times. The V gene is TRBV19, the J gene TRBJ1-5; the D is unclear. V dropped 5 bases and J dropped 6 bases, with 14 bases sitting between them. CDR3 length: 14 residues. The germline V gene has CDR1 LNHDA and CDR2 SQIVND (reference sequence). The chain's CDR3 is CASSLQATAQPQHF. CDR3 in DNA: TGTGCCAGTAGTCTTCAGGCGACCGCTCAGCCCCAGCATTTT.

The chain recombines TRBV7-2 with TRBJ2-7; the D gene is possibly TRBD1 (6 bases). The CDR3 consists of 13 residues. Trimming took off 4 bases at V and 4 bases at J, with 11 bases between the two ends. Germline V lookup: CDR1 SGHTA, CDR2 FQGNSA. The CDR3 here is CASSSGTLYEQYF. The CDR3 bases are TGTGCCAGCAGCTCCGGGACACTGTACGAGCAGTACTTC.